The 23 T cell receptor beta chains given below trace back to one sample, sequenced in a study of radiation and T cells in renal cell carcinoma. The protocol was immunoSEQ multiplex PCR, while the TCRdb copy is restricted to in-frame clones and leaves out a portion. This sample has tens of thousands of clones; over 65% occur once, and the top ten carry around 6.3%. Time point noted: baseline pretreatment blood. The sample's treatment: 15 Gy SBRT to primary tumor, nephrectomy 4 weeks later. The source material was blood, sampled from a patient whose treatment included radiotherapy and nephrectomy. These receptors originate from a man in his 60s with renal cell carcinoma.

This sequence joins TRBV27 and TRBJ1-2; 8 bases are a match to TRBD1. Looked up from germline, CDR1 is MNHEY and CDR2 is SMNVEV (reference sequence). This CDR3 is built from 13 residues. Losses at the gene ends were 3 bases for V and 7 bases for J; bases not matched to a gene: 4. CDR3 coding DNA: TGTGCCAGCAGTTTCTCAGGACAGGGTGGCTACACCTTC. Its translation: CASSFSGQGGYTF.

The CDR3: CASSLAEETQYF. CDR3 coding DNA: TGTGCCAGCAGCTTAGCAGAAGAGACCCAGTACTTC. The chain couples TRBV13 to TRBJ2-5; D is unresolved. CDR3 length equals 12 residues. Trimming cost V 1 base and J 3 bases, with 3 bases left between them. Germline V gives CDR1 PRHDT, CDR2 FYEKMQ (reference sequence).

The rearrangement links TRBV28 to TRBJ2-7; the match to TRBD1 covers 7 bases. From germline, CDR1 is MDHEN and CDR2 SYDVKM. There are 15 residues in the CDR3. With V trimmed by 4 bases and J by 4 bases, 10 bases remained unmatched. The CDR3 DNA follows: TGTGCCAGCAGTTCCCCCCTAGGACAGGTATACGAGCAGTACTTC. Its translation is CASSSPLGQVYEQYF.

V and J are TRBV12-2 and TRBJ2-7. TRBV12-2 is listed as a pseudogene. The CDR3 loop spans 18 amino acids. CDR3: CASRLALQRRPSSYEQYF. The CDR3 nucleotides are TGTGCAAGTCGCTTAGCGCTTCAGAGACGTCCGAGCTCCTACGAGCAGTACTTC.

The J gene is TRBJ2-1, the V gene TRBV20-1; no clear D gene. CDR1 DFQATT and CDR2 SNEGSKA come from the germline V gene (reference sequence). V was shortened by 6 bases and J by 5 bases, with 5 bases between the two germline ends. This CDR3 is built from 10 residues. The CDR3 DNA sequence: TGCAGTGCCAGCCACAATGAGCAGTTCTTC. As protein: CSASHNEQFF.

The V and J genes are TRBV4-2 and TRBJ2-2; D possibly corresponds to TRBD2 (5 bases). CDR1 is LGHNA, CDR2 YNFKEQ, per germline. The CDR3 is 15 amino acids. Trimming stripped 2 bases from V and 4 bases from J, with 11 bases between. CDR3 region: CASSQRTEITGELFF. The CDR3 bases are TGTGCCAGCAGCCAAAGGACTGAAATCACCGGGGAGCTGTTTTTT.

J is TRBJ2-1 and V is TRBV19, with D possibly TRBD2 on 5 matching bases. This CDR3 has 12 residues. V gave up 1 base and J gave up 13 bases, with 11 bases separating them. From germline, CDR1 is LNHDA and CDR2 SQIVND (reference sequence). The CDR3 DNA sequence: TGTGCCAGTAGTATAGTGGGAGAGGGCCAGTTCTTC. It codes for CASSIVGEGQFF.

V gene TRBV19 combines with J gene TRBJ1-2, with D perhaps TRBD1 (5 bases). V was trimmed by 6 bases and J by 3 bases, leaving 14 bases between them. CDR1 is LNHDA, CDR2 SQIVND, per germline (reference sequence). This CDR3 has 14 residues. The CDR3 sequence is CASRPGPTHYGYTF. The CDR3 nucleotides are TGTGCCAGTAGACCGGGGCCGACACACTATGGCTACACCTTC.

The chain couples TRBV30 to TRBJ2-3, with D possibly matching TRBD2 (5 bases). The length of the CDR3 is 14 residues. CDR1 is GTSNPN, CDR2 SVGIG, per germline (reference sequence). V was pared by 1 base and J by 6 bases, with 14 bases between. The CDR3 loop is CAWSATTSSDTQYF. The CDR3 DNA is TGTGCCTGGAGTGCCACCACTAGTTCGGATACGCAGTATTTT. Full variable domain (rest looked up from reference TRBV30 and TRBJ2-3): SQTIHQWPATLVQPVGSPLSLECTVEGTSNPNLYWYRQAAGRGLQLLFYSVGIGQISSEVPQNLSASRPQDRQFILSSKKLLLSDSGFYLCAWSATTSSDTQYFGPGTRLTVL.

This clone has more than one count but fewer than ten. This sequence joins TRBV4-1 and TRBJ1-1; maybe TRBD1 (5 bases). V lost 0 bases, J lost 0 bases, and 14 bases lay in between. The germline CDR1 and CDR2 sequences are MGHRA and YSYEKL. The CDR3 contains 17 residues. CDR3 bases: TGCGCCAGCAGCCAAGAACCCACGAGAGGGGTGAACACTGAAGCTTTCTTT. Translation: CASSQEPTRGVNTEAFF.

DNA for the CDR3: TGTGCCAGCAGTTTAGGACAAGGAAACACCATATATTTT. Protein product: CASSLGQGNTIYF. The chain is built from TRBV28 and TRBJ1-3; a weak D match, TRBD1 (5 bases). The CDR3 runs to 13 residues. Germline-derived CDR1 and CDR2 are MDHEN and SYDVKM. The ends were cut back, 2 bases at V and 4 bases at J, with 6 bases in the middle.

The chain links TRBV7-2 to TRBJ1-2; 9 nucleotides line up with TRBD1. This CDR3 has 14 residues. In germline, CDR1 is SGHTA, CDR2 FQGNSA. With 5 bases clipped from V and 8 bases from J, the junction kept 9 bases outside the gene matches. This chain's CDR3 is CASSAAGQGGGYTF. The CDR3, as DNA: TGTGCCAGCAGCGCAGCGGGACAGGGTGGCGGCTACACCTTC.

CDR3 loop: CASSLVYSGGYGTDTQYF. CDR3 nucleotide sequence: TGCGCCAGCAGCTTGGTATATTCCGGGGGGTATGGAACAGATACGCAGTATTTT. The chain employs TRBV5-1 and TRBJ2-3, with 7 bases matching TRBD2. V was pared by 0 bases and J by 3 bases, with 13 bases of the junction left unmatched. This CDR3 spans 18 amino acids. Germline V gene lookup returns CDR1 SGHRS and CDR2 YFSETQ.

This chain uses TRBV5-1 with TRBJ2-5; D ambiguous. Germline CDR1 and CDR2: SGHRS and YFSETQ. The CDR3 is made up of 15 amino acids. Trimming removed 1 base from V and 1 base from J, with 11 bases in between. The CDR3 sequence: CASSLIRGSQETQYF. Here the CDR3 DNA reads TGCGCCAGCAGCTTGATTCGCGGCAGCCAAGAGACCCAGTACTTC.

The CDR3 here is CASRLKTRAGGLNYGYTF. The CDR3 region has the DNA TGTGCCAGTAGGTTAAAGACACGGGCAGGAGGACTTAACTATGGCTACACCTTC. The genes are TRBV19 and TRBJ1-2; no firm D call. V dropped 6 bases and J dropped 1 base, with 24 bases sitting between them. CDR3 size: 18 residues. Germline CDR1 LNHDA, CDR2 SQIVND (reference sequence).

A few counts support this clone. This rearrangement joins TRBV28 to TRBJ2-7, with no clear D. Trimming took off 3 bases at V and 0 bases at J, with 3 bases between the two ends. The germline V gene encodes CDR1 MDHEN and CDR2 SYDVKM. The CDR3 contains 12 residues. The CDR3 DNA is TGTGCCAGCAGTTTCGCCTCCTACGAGCAGTACTTC. Amino acid sequence: CASSFASYEQYF.

This clone was counted once. J is TRBJ1-2 and V is TRBV6-6; D ambiguous. CDR3 length: 13 residues. V was clipped by 0 bases and J by 7 bases, with 9 bases between them. Looked up from germline, CDR1 is MNHNY and CDR2 is SVGAGI (reference sequence). The CDR3 DNA follows: TGTGCCAGCAGTTACTCGGCGGCCGGTGGCTACACCTTC. Translation gives CASSYSAAGGYTF.

The chain combines TRBV5-1 with TRBJ2-6; no firm D call. CDR1 is SGHRS, CDR2 YFSETQ, per germline. This CDR3 is 15 amino acids long. Deletions cut 0 bases from V and 0 bases from J, with 4 bases between. The CDR3 here is CASSLDSSGANVLTF. Here the CDR3 DNA reads TGCGCCAGCAGCTTGGACAGCTCTGGGGCCAACGTCCTGACTTTC.

The V gene is TRBV28, the J gene TRBJ2-2; 7 nucleotides align to TRBD2. After removal of 7 bases from V and 14 bases from J, the junction contained 10 bases not matched to a gene. Germline CDR1 MDHEN, CDR2 SYDVKM. This CDR3 has 12 amino acids. This CDR3 is CASNQGRESLFF. CDR3 nucleotides: TGTGCCAGCAATCAAGGGCGGGAGAGTCTGTTTTTT. The full variable domain, completed using reference TRBV28 and TRBJ2-2, is DVKVTQSSRYLVKRTGEKVFLECVQDMDHENMFWYRQDPGLGLRLIYFSYDVKMKEKGDIPEGYSVSREKKERFSLILESASTNQTSMYLCASNQGRESLFFGEGSRLTVL.

The chain uses TRBV6-6 and TRBJ1-2, with unresolved D. V was trimmed by 2 bases and J by 8 bases, leaving 15 bases between them. The CDR3 has 14 residues. Germline values: CDR1 MNHNY, CDR2 SVGAGI (reference sequence). Written as DNA, the CDR3 is TGTGCCAGCAGTTACGACGACAAATCGAACGGCTACACCTTC. Translated, it gives CASSYDDKSNGYTF.

Of note for this clone: An end of the junction differs from the germline gene, which may be a read error. This chain joins TRBV28 and TRBJ2-1; D gene ambiguous. Germline values: CDR1 MDHEN, CDR2 SYDVKM. CDR3 length equals 11 residues. CDR3: CASTSHGVTIF. The CDR3 nucleotides read TGTGCCAGCACTAGTCACGGAGTTACGATCTTC. Together with reference TRBV28 and TRBJ2-1, the CDR3 gives the full variable domain: DVKVTQSSRYLVKRTGEKVFLECVQDMDHENMFWYRQDPGLGLRLIYFSYDVKMKEKGDIPEGYSVSREKKERFSLILESASTNQTSMYLCASTSHGVTIFGPGTRLTVL.

This chain joins TRBV10-2 and TRBJ2-5; 9 bases are shared with TRBD1. CDR1 is WSHSY, CDR2 SAAADI, per germline. The CDR3 has 16 residues. V gave up 3 bases and J gave up 6 bases; unmatched junction bases: 11. CDR3 in DNA: TGCGCCAGCAGTGATCGGGAACAGGGGGCCGGTAAGACCCAGTACTTC. It specifies CASSDREQGAGKTQYF.

J is TRBJ2-7 and V is TRBV5-8; TRBD2 aligns across 10 bases. This CDR3 region has 16 residues. Germline V gives CDR1 SGHTS, CDR2 YDEGEE. V shed 5 bases, J shed 4 bases, and the junction held 12 bases outside the gene matches. The DNA of the CDR3 is TGTGCCAGCAGACGCGGACTAGCGGACGGAAGGTACGAGCAGTACTTC. Protein: CASRRGLADGRYEQYF.